This T cell receptor beta chain was captured by sequencing in a study of OX40 agonist ivuxolimab in advanced cancers. In terms of the full investigation: Ivuxolimab was a fully human IgG2 agonistic monoclonal antibody targeting the costimulatory receptor OX40 (CD134). Intravenous ivuxolimab was administered to patients every 2 weeks at six dose levels: 0.01, 0.1, 0.3, 1.5, 3 and 10 mg/kg. Patients were allowed to have had prior anti-PD-1, anti-PD-L1 or anti-CTLA-4 therapy, and 40% of the dose-escalation patients had been treated with checkpoint inhibitors. Three dose-escalation patients achieved partial responses, one with hepatocellular carcinoma and two with cutaneous melanoma. In the dose-escalation cohort, 65% to 90% of patients were male, and the mean age was approximately 60 years, with a range of roughly 20 to 79. The purpose of peripheral TCRbeta sequencing was to test whether ivuxolimab changed TCR sequence diversity and led to clonal T-cell expansion. The paper describes the monotherapy dose-escalation part (N of about 57 patients) of the phase I trial of ivuxolimab. Of the roughly 51 dose-escalation patients, hepatocellular carcinoma was present in approximately 20, melanoma in approximately 15, renal cell carcinoma in 9 and head and neck cancer in 9. Study-level results and caveats: Low levels of normalized T-cell clonal expansion were also seen in some patients who did not respond. At doses from 0.1 to 3.0 mg/kg, clonal expansion was seen in both CD4+ and CD8+ blood T cells between baseline and week 6. Partial responders in the 0.1-3.0 mg/kg groups had among the lowest normalized peripheral clonal expansion, especially among CD8+ T cells. Antigen specificity was not determined for the clonally expanded peripheral T cells. After ivuxolimab, expanded clones were on average more numerous among CD8+ T cells than among CD4+ T cells.

Patients with autoimmune disease history or receiving systemic immunosuppression were excluded from the trial. Peripheral blood for TCR sequencing was collected from all dose cohorts at baseline, on cycle 4 day 1, and on cycle 7 day 1. Samples came from an open-label, multicenter, first-in-human phase I dose-escalation trial of ivuxolimab. Adults with locally advanced or metastatic melanoma, renal cell, hepatocellular, or head and neck squamous cell carcinoma were enrolled in the trial. Before TCR sequencing, CD4+ T cells and CD8+ T cells were sorted from peripheral blood as separate populations. The CDR3 has 15 amino acids, counting the end cysteine and phenylalanine. Left in the record is the CDR3 DNA by itself, 45 bases read in frame from the first base. V loses 2 bases, J loses 9 bases, and the germline ends lie 18 bases apart. CDR1 and CDR2 are drawn from the germline V gene (reference sequence): SGHKS, YYEKEE.

To note about this clone: Its specific antigen is unknown. Base qualities were left out, and no much larger clone turns up one base away.

For sequencing of the TCRbeta CDR3 region, genomic DNA was extracted from the sorted cells. The immunoSEQ Assay was used to sequence the TCRbeta CDR3 regions. TCRdb mirrors the immuneACCESS table, restricted to in-frame sequences. Some clones are absent from its copies; in checked studies, under half trace to an unresolved V gene, and the reason for the others is unknown. The sample table shows 60,000 or so clones, and roughly 87% are seen once. The ten largest account for approximately 16% of the sample. The receptor chain draws on TRBV5-5 and TRBJ1-5; a weak D assignment points to TRBD1 (6 bases agree). The receptor was isolated from an adult with an advanced solid tumor such as melanoma, head and neck, liver or kidney cancer. The sequencing used CD4+ or CD8+ T cells sorted from blood, collected in a trial of the OX40 agonist ivuxolimab. The CDR3 here reads CASSFIFWGGSPQHF. Read as DNA, the sequence is TGTGCCAGCAGCTTCATCTTTTGGGGGGGCTCGCCCCAGCATTTT.